This TCR beta chain was captured by sequencing in a study of shared clonotypes between healthy human individuals. About the research overall: There were three CD4 naive, three CD4 memory, two CD8 naive and one CD8 memory plates per donor.

Findings and limits, study-wide: Among donors, sharing of clonotypes was expected to be affected by sequencing depth.

This clone was observed once. The antigen is unknown. The CDR3 contains 13 residues. The germline V and J ends were trimmed by 5 bases and 11 bases, with 18 bases remaining between them. Germline V gives CDR1 MNHEY, CDR2 SMNVEV (reference sequence). Deep-level settings were used for running the assay. Clones were sequenced by immunoSEQ multiplex PCR, and TCRdb holds only the in-frame ones, with some missing. This table holds approximately 1,000,000 clones, approximately 80% found once. This chain connects TRBV27 to TRBJ1-1; D remains ambiguous. This TCR was sampled from a young man in good health. Some clones in this sample may be carry-over from other donors' samples. Sequencing was performed on memory CD4+ T cells from PBMCs. Subset given: CD45RA-negative fraction. The CDR3 here is CASSPPERGSAFF. In DNA form, the CDR3 reads TGTGCCAGCAGTCCCCCGGAACGTGGGAGCGCTTTCTTT.